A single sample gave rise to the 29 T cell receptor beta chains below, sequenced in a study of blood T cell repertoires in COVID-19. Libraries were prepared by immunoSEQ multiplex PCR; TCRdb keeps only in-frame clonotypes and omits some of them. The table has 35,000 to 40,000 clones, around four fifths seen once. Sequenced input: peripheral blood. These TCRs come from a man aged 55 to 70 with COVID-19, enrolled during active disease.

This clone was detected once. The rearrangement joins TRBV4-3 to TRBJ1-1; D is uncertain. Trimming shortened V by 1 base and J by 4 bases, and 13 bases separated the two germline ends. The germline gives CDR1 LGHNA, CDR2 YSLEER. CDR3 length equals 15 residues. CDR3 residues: CASSQGEGFSTEAFF. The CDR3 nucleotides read TGCGCCAGCAGCCAAGGGGAGGGATTTAGCACTGAAGCTTTCTTT.

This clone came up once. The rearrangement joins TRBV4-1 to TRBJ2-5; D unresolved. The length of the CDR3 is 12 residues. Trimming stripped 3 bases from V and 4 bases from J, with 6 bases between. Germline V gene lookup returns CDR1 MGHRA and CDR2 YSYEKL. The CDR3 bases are TGCGCCAGCAGCCAGTCCCGAGAGACCCAGTACTTC. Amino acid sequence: CASSQSRETQYF.

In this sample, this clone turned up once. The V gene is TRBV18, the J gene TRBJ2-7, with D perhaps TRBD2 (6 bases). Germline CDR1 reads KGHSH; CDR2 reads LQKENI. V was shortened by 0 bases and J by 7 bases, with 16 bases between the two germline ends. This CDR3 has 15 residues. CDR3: CASSPPAGFGLEQYF. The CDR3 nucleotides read TGTGCCAGCTCACCACCAGCGGGTTTCGGTCTGGAGCAGTACTTC.

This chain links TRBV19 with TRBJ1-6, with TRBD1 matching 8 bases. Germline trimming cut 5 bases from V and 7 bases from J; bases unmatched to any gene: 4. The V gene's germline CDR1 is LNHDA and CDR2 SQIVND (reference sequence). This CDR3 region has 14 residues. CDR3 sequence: CASSADRENSPLHF. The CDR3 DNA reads TGTGCCAGTAGTGCGGACAGGGAAAATTCACCCCTCCACTTT.

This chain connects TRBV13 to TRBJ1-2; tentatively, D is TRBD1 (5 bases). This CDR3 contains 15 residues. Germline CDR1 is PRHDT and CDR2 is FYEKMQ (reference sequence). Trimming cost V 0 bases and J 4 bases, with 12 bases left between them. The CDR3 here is CASSLGRQGFYGYTF. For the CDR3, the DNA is TGTGCCAGCAGCTTAGGCCGTCAGGGCTTCTATGGCTACACCTTC.

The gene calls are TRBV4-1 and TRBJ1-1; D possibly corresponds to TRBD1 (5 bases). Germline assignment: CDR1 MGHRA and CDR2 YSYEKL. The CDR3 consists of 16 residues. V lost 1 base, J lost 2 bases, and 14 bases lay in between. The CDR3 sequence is CASSQGQGIPNTEAFF. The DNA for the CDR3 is TGCGCCAGCAGCCAAGGGCAGGGAATCCCCAACACTGAAGCTTTCTTT.

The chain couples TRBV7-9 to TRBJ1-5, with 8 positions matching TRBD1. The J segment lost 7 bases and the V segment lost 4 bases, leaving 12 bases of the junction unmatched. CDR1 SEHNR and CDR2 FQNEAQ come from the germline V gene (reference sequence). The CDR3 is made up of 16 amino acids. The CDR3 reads CASSSFRQGFGQPQHF. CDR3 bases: TGTGCCAGCAGCTCGTTTAGACAGGGGTTCGGGCAGCCCCAGCATTTT.

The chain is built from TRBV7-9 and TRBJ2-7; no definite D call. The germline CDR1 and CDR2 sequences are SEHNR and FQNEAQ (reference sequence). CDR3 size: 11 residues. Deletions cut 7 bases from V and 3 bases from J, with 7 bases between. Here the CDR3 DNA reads TGTGCCAGCACCCTAGGCTACGAGCAGTACTTC. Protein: CASTLGYEQYF.

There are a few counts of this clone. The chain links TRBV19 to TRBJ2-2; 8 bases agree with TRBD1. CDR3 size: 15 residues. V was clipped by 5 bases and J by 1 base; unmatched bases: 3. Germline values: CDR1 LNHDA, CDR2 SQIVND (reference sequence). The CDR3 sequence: CASSSGTGNTGELFF. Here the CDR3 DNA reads TGTGCCAGTAGTTCCGGGACAGGGAACACCGGGGAGCTGTTTTTT.

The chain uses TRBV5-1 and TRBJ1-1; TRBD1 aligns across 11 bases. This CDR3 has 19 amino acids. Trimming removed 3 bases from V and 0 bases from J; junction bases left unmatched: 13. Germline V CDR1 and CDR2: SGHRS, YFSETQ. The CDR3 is CASSSRPGQGGSLNTEAFF. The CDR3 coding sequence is TGCGCCAGCAGCTCCCGTCCGGGACAGGGGGGCTCCCTGAACACTGAAGCTTTCTTT. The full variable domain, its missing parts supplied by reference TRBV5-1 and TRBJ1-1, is KAGVTQTPRYLIKTRGQQVTLSCSPISGHRSVSWYQQTPGQGLQFLFEYFSETQRNKGNFPGRFSGRQFSNSRSEMNVSTLELGDSALYLCASSSRPGQGGSLNTEAFFGQGTRLTVV.

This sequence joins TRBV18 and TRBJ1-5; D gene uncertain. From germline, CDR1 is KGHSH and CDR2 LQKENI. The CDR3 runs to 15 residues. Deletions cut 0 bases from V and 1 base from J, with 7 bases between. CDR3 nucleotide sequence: TGTGCCAGCTCACCACCGACGGGGAGCAATCAGCCCCAGCATTTT. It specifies CASSPPTGSNQPQHF. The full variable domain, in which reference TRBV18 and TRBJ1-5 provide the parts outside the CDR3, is NAGVMQNPRHLVRRRGQEARLRCSPMKGHSHVYWYRQLPEEGLKFMVYLQKENIIDESGMPKERFSAEFPKEGPSILRIQQVVRGDSAAYFCASSPPTGSNQPQHFGDGTRLSIL.

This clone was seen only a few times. CDR3 DNA: TGTGCCAGCAGCCCAGGGGTTGAGTCACCCCTCCACTTT. This codes for CASSPGVESPLHF. The V call is TRBV11-2, the J call TRBJ1-6; tentative D call: TRBD1 (6 bases). The CDR3 is 13 amino acids. Trimming took off 5 bases at V and 10 bases at J, with 12 bases between the two ends. CDR1 SGHAT and CDR2 FQNNGV come from the germline V gene.

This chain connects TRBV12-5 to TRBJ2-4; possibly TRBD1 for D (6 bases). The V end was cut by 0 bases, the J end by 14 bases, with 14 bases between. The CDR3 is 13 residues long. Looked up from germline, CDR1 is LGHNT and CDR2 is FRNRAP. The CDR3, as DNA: TGTGCTAGTGGTTTGGTGGCCGGGACACCAGAGTACTTC. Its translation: CASGLVAGTPEYF.

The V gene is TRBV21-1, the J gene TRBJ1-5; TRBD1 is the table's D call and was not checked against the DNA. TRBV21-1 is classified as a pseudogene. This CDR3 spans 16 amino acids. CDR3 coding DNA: TGTGCCAGCAGCGCCAACAGGGGTTTCGCTAATCAGCCCCAGCATTTT. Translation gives CASSANRGFANQPQHF.

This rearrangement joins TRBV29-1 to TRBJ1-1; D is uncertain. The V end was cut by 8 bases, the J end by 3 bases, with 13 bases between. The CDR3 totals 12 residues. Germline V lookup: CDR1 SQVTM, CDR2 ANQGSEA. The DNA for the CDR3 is TGCAGCCCTTCCCGGAGCGACACTGAAGCTTTCTTT. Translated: CSPSRSDTEAFF.

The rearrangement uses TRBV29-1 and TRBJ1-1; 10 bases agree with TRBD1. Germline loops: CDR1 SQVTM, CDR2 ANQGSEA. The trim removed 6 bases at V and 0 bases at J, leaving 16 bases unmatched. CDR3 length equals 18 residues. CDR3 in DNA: TGCAGCGTCTTAGGGAACTTGGACAGGGGGAGTTTGAACACTGAAGCTTTCTTT. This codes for CSVLGNLDRGSLNTEAFF.

The CDR3 region is CASSAREARVVNTEAFF. DNA for the CDR3: TGTGCCAGCAGCGCCAGGGAGGCCAGGGTGGTGAACACTGAAGCTTTCTTT. The rearrangement uses TRBV9 and TRBJ1-1, with D perhaps matching TRBD1 (5 bases). CDR1 is SGDLS, CDR2 YYNGEE, per germline. V lost 3 bases to trimming and J lost 0 bases, with 18 bases between them. The CDR3 has 17 amino acids.

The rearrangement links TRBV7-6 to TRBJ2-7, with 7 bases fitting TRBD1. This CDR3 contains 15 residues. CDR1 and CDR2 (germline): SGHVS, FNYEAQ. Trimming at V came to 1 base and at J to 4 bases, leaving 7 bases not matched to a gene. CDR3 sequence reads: CASSLDRGPPYEQYF. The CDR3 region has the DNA TGTGCCAGCAGCTTAGACAGGGGCCCCCCTTACGAGCAGTACTTC.

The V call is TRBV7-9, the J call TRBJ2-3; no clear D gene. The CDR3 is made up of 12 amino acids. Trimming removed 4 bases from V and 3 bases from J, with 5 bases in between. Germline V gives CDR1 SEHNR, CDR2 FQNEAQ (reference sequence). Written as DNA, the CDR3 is TGTGCCAGCAGCTCTACGACAGATACGCAGTATTTT. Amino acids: CASSSTTDTQYF.

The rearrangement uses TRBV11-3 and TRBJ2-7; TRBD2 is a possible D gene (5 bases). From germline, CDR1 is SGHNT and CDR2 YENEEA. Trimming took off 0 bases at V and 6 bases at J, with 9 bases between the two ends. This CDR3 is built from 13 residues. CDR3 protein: CASSLEGEGEQYF. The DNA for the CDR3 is TGTGCCAGCAGCTTAGAAGGAGAGGGCGAGCAGTACTTC.

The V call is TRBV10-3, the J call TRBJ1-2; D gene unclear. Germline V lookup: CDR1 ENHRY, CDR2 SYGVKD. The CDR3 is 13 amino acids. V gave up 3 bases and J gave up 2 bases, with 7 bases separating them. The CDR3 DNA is TGTGCCATCAGTGATTTGACAAACTATGGCTACACCTTC. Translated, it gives CAISDLTNYGYTF.

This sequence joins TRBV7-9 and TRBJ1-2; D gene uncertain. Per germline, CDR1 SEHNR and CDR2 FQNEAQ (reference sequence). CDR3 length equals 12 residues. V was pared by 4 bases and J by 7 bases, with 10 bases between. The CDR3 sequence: CASSSLNSGYTF. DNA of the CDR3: TGTGCCAGCAGCTCGCTTAATAGTGGCTACACCTTC.

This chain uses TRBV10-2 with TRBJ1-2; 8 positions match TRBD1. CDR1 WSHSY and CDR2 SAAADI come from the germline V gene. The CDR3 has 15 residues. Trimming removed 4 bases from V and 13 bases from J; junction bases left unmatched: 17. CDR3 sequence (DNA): TGCGCCAGCAGTGCCGGTTATTACAGGGGGGGTCTGCCCACCTTC. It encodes CASSAGYYRGGLPTF.

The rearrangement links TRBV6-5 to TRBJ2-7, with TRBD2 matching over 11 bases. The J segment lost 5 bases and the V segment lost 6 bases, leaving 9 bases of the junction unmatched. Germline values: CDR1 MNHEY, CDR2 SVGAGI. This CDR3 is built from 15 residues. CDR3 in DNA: TGTGCCAGCAGAACTTTAGCGGGAGGGGGAGACGAGCAGTACTTC. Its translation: CASRTLAGGGDEQYF.

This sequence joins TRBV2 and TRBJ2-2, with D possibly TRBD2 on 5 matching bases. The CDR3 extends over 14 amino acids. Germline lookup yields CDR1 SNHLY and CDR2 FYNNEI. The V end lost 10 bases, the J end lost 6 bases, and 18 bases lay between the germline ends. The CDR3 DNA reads TGTGCCACCCCCATACGGGATCCTTCCGGGGAGCTGTTTTTT. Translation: CATPIRDPSGELFF. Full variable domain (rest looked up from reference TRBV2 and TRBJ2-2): EPEVTQTPSHQVTQMGQEVILRCVPISNHLYFYWYRQILGQKVEFLVSFYNNEISEKSEIFDDQFSVERPDGSNFTLKIRSTKLEDSAMYFCATPIRDPSGELFFGEGSRLTVL.

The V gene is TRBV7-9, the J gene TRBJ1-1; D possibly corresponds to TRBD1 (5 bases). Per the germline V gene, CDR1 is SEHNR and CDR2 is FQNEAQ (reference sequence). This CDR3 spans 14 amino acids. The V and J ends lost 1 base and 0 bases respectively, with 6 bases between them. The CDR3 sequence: CASSLGRVNTEAFF. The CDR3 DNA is TGTGCCAGCAGCTTAGGCAGGGTGAACACTGAAGCTTTCTTT.

CDR3 DNA sequence: TGTGCCAGCAGCGACGACAGGGCGGGAGGTACGCAGTATTTT. Translation: CASSDDRAGGTQYF. J is TRBJ2-3 and V is TRBV5-6; D might be TRBD2 (8 bases). Germline lookup yields CDR1 SGHDT and CDR2 YYEEEE. This CDR3 region has 14 residues. The V end was cut by 4 bases, the J end by 8 bases, with 17 bases between.

The CDR3 nucleotides are TGTGCCAGCTCACAAAAAACCGACAGCTACTATGGCTACACCTTC. Translating gives CASSQKTDSYYGYTF. The chain is built from TRBV18 and TRBJ1-2, with D possibly TRBD1 on 5 matching bases. V was clipped by 4 bases and J by 3 bases, with 15 bases between them. Germline V gene sequence: CDR1 KGHSH, CDR2 LQKENI. The CDR3 runs to 15 residues.

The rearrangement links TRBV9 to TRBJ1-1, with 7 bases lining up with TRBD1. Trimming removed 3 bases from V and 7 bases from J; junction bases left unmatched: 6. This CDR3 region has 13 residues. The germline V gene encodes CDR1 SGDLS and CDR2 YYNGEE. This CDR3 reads CASSETGSGEAFF. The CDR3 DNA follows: TGTGCCAGCAGCGAGACAGGGAGTGGTGAAGCTTTCTTT. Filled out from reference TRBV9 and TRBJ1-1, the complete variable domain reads DSGVTQTPKHLITATGQRVTLRCSPRSGDLSVYWYQQSLDQGLQFLIQYYNGEERAKGNILERFSAQQFPDLHSELNLSSLELGDSALYFCASSETGSGEAFFGQGTRLTVV.